These 2 T cell receptor beta chains share one sample of origin, sequenced in a study of T cells in women clearing cervical HPV infection. The protocol was immunoSEQ multiplex PCR, while the TCRdb copy is restricted to in-frame clones and leaves out a portion. The listing records about 20,000 clones. The sample consisted of blood buffy coat. The origin of the receptors is a woman between 18 and 70 years old with a cervical HPV16 infection that either progressed to CIN3+ or cleared (not recorded which).

As for this clone: The CDR3 end lies 3 residues beyond the end of the read and is filled in from the germline J gene. The chain joins TRBV11-2 to TRBJ2-5, with D unresolved. This CDR3 is 13 amino acids long. Germline CDR1 SGHAT, CDR2 FQNNGV. V lost 0 bases and J 5 bases, leaving 7 bases between the germline ends. CDR3 DNA, as far as it was read: TGTGCCAGCAGCTTAGATTCTAGGGAGACC. This translates into CASSLDSRET. The entire CDR3 protein is CASSLDSRETQYF. Full variable domain (rest looked up from reference TRBV11-2 and TRBJ2-5): EAGVAQSPRYKIIEKRQSVAFWCNPISGHATLYWYQQILGQGPKLLIQFQNNGVVDDSQLPKDRFSAERLKGVDSTLKIQPAKLEDSAVYLCASSLDSRETQYFGPGTRLLVL.

As concerns this clone: The observed sequence ends 3 residues before the CDR3 terminus, with the missing tail filled in from the germline J gene. This chain links TRBV2 with TRBJ2-1, with 9 nucleotides matching TRBD2. The germline gives CDR1 SNHLY, CDR2 FYNNEI. V lost 5 bases to trimming and J lost 6 bases; unmatched junction nucleotides: 8. This CDR3 has 15 residues. The CDR3 loop is CASSMGLARANEQFF. The sequenced part of the CDR3 DNA is TGTGCCAGCAGTATGGGACTAGCTAGGGCCAATGAG.